This T cell receptor beta chain was identified during a study of blood T cell repertoires in COVID-19 (dated by TCRdb to about 2020). In the study overall: Collaborator samples came from the United States, Italy and Spain and covered acute and convalescent phases of COVID-19. The prospective study material was composed of cDNA or gDNA derived from T cells, B-cell-depleted T cells, or PBMCs. Deeply sampled blood TCRbeta repertoires from subjects exposed to, actively infected with, or recovered from COVID-19 were included in the dataset. The repertoires were released in a freely available public database intended as a resource for research on the immune response to SARS-CoV-2. The samples were drawn from the first 160 participants of the ongoing ImmuneRACE study and from more than 1,000 subjects provided by 6 global collaborators. Nearly every sample came with metadata listing a de-identified subject ID, COVID-19 status, age in years and sex. Where available, HLA class I and class II types were obtained from metadata supplied by the sample provider rather than from assay-based typing.

Here is what the overall study found, with its caveats: Clinical and demographic metadata were provided uncurated, with the amount varying by source and participant.

With respect to this clone: What this receptor recognizes is not known. Nothing much larger sits one base from this clone, and base qualities are not available.

CDR1 and CDR2 (SNHLY, FYNNEI) derive from the germline V gene. The CDR3 goes from the cysteine to the phenylalanine over 13 residues. This entry keeps only the CDR3 DNA: 39 bases, framed from base 1. The V and J ends are trimmed by 7 bases and 5 bases, leaving 15 bases between them. In the prospective study, participants were 18 to 89 years old, resided in around 25 geographic areas of the United States, and were enrolled through a virtual design. In the prospective study, cohorts were assigned on the basis of participant-reported clinical history obtained from a screening survey and a study questionnaire. In the prospective study, whole blood, serum and a nasopharyngeal or oropharyngeal swab were collected from each participant by mobile phlebotomists. Participants in the prospective study had the option to provide additional blood draws and questionnaires over a roughly 2-month period. Blood samples from the prospective study were shipped frozen or at room temperature prior to DNA extraction.

TCRbeta CDR3 regions were amplified from genomic DNA by means of the immunoSEQ Assay, a bias-controlled multiplex PCR. Per the original workflow: Within the assay, amplification of reference gene primers was used to estimate how many nucleated cells each sample contained. To quantify the absolute abundance of each unique TCRbeta CDR3 rearrangement, sequence reads were collapsed and filtered. For each sample, productive Simpson clonality was calculated as the square root of Simpson's diversity index over productive rearrangements. The table comes from immuneACCESS by way of TCRdb, which keeps in-frame sequences with V and J called. Part of the clones is missing from these tables; in studies checked, under half for an unresolved V gene and the rest for unknown reasons. That table supplies the V and J calls and clone size; D and trimming were determined from the DNA. Within this sample are 200,000 to 250,000 clones, with roughly 86% of them counted one time only. Under 13% of the sample is taken by the ten largest.

The sequence is built from TRBV2 and TRBJ2-7, with the D gene call left open. This sequence was found in a young man with acute COVID-19. The specimen sequenced was PBMCs or T cells enriched from blood (not recorded which). This receptor has the CDR3 CASKSIVSNEQYF. The nucleotide sequence reads as follows: TGTGCCAGCAAAAGTATAGTCTCTAACGAGCAGTACTTC.